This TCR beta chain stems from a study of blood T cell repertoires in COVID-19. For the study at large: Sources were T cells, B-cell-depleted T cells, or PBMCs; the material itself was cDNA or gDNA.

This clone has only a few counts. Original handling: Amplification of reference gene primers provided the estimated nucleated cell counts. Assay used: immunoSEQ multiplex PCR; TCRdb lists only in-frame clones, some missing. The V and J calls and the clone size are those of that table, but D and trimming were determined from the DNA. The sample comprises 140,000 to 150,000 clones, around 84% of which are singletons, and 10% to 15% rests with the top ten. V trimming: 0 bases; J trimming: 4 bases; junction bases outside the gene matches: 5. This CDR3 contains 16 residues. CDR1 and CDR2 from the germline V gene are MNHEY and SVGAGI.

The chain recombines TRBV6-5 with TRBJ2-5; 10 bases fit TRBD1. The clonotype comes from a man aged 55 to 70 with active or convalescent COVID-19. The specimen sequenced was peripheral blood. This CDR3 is CASSYSGTGASETQYF. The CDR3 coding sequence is TGTGCCAGCAGTTACTCCGGGACAGGGGCTTCAGAGACCCAGTACTTC.